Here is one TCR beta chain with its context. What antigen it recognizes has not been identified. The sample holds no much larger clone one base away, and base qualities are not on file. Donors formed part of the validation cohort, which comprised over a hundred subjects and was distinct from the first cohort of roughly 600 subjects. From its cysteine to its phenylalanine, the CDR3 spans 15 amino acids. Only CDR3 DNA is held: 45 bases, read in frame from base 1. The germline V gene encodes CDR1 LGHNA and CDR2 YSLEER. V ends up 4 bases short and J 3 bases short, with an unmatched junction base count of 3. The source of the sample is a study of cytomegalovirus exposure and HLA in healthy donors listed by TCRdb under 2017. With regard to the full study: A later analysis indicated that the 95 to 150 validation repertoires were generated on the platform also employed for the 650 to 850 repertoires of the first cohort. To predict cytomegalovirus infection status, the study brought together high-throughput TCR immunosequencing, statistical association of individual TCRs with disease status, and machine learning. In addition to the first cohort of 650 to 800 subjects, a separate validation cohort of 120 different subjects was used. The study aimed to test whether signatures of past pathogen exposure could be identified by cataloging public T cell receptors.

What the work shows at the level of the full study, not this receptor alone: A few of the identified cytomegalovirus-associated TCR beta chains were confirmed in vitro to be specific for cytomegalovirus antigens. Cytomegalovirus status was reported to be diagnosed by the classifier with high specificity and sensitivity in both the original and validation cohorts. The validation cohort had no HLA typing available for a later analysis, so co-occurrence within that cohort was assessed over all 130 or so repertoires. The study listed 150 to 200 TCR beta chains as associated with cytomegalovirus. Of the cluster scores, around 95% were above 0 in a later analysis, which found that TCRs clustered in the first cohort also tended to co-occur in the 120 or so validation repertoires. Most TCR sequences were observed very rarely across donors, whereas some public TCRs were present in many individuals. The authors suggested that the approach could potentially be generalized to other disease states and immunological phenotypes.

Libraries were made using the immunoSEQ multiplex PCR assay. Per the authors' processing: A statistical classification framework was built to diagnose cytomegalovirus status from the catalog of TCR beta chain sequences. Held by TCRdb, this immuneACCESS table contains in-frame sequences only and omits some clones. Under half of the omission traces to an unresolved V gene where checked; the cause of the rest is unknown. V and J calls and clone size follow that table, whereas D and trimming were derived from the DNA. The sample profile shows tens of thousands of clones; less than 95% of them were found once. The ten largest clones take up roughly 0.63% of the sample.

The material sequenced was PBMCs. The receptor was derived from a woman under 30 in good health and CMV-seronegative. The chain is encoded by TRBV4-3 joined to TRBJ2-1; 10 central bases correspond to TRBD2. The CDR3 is CASSPRTSGYNEQFF. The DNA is TGCGCCAGCAGCCCTCGGACTAGCGGCTACAATGAGCAGTTCTTC.